These 9 T cell receptor beta chains came from one sample sequenced in a study of OX40 agonist ivuxolimab in advanced cancers. This table comes from immunoSEQ multiplex PCR, and its TCRdb copy is limited to in-frame clones, with some not included. The sample yields around 17,000 clones, 80% to 95% seen once. The sample in question was CD4+ or CD8+ T cells sorted from blood, obtained in a trial of the OX40 agonist ivuxolimab. These TCRs come from an adult with an advanced solid tumor such as melanoma, head and neck, liver or kidney cancer.

The V gene is TRBV7-7, the J gene TRBJ2-6; D unclear. CDR3 length equals 18 residues. V was shortened by 1 base and J by 5 bases, with 18 bases between the two germline ends. Germline V CDR1 and CDR2: SSHAT, FNYEAQ (reference sequence). CDR3 DNA sequence: TGTGCCAGCAGCTTAGTGGGTATGCCACAAAGTCGGGCCAACGTCCTGACTTTC. It codes for CASSLVGMPQSRANVLTF.

J is TRBJ2-2 and V is TRBV28; no clear D gene. In germline, CDR1 is MDHEN, CDR2 SYDVKM. The CDR3 extends over 15 amino acids. Trimming removed 2 bases at V and 1 base at J, with 8 bases between. As DNA, the CDR3 is TGTGCCAGCAGTTTAGAATCCCGGAACACCGGGGAGCTGTTTTTT. Protein sequence: CASSLESRNTGELFF.

This chain links TRBV6-5 with TRBJ2-3; no clear D gene. V was cut by 7 bases and J by 0 bases, with 14 bases left in between. This CDR3 comprises 15 residues. The germline V gene has CDR1 MNHEY and CDR2 SVGAGI. The CDR3 coding sequence is TGTGCCAGCACCATAGCCGGGCGAAGCACAGATACGCAGTATTTT. It translates to CASTIAGRSTDTQYF.

CDR3 region: CASSQPALAREAEAFF. CDR3 in DNA: TGCGCCAGCAGCCAACCGGCCCTGGCCAGGGAGGCTGAAGCTTTCTTT. This chain uses TRBV4-1 with TRBJ1-1, with D possibly TRBD1 on 5 matching bases. Germline-derived CDR1 and CDR2 are MGHRA and YSYEKL. The CDR3 extends over 16 amino acids. V was clipped by 2 bases and J by 6 bases, with 19 bases between them.

This chain's CDR3 is CASRSGTEYGYTF. The CDR3 coding sequence is TGTGCCAGCAGATCCGGGACAGAGTATGGCTACACCTTC. V and J are TRBV11-3 and TRBJ1-2; TRBD1 matches at 7 bases. CDR3 length: 13 amino acids. V trimming: 6 bases; J trimming: 5 bases; junction bases outside the gene matches: 6. Germline-derived CDR1 and CDR2 are SGHNT and YENEEA. Filled out from reference TRBV11-3 and TRBJ1-2, the complete variable domain reads EAGVVQSPRYKIIEKKQPVAFWCNPISGHNTLYWYLQNLGQGPELLIRYENEEAVDDSQLPKDRFSAERLKGVDSTLKIQPAELGDSAVYLCASRSGTEYGYTFGSGTRLTVV.

The DNA for the CDR3 is TGTGCCAGCAGTTACCTTGGGGAACCCACTGAAGCTTTCTTT. It codes for CASSYLGEPTEAFF. The chain uses TRBV6-6 and TRBJ1-1; D is undetermined. Germline CDR1 and CDR2: MNHNY and SVGAGI (reference sequence). Trimming shortened V by 2 bases and J by 4 bases, and 11 bases separated the two germline ends. The CDR3 runs to 14 residues.

This clone has just one count. The J gene is TRBJ1-2, the V gene TRBV7-9; unclear D gene. This CDR3 comprises 12 residues. V was cut by 4 bases and J by 7 bases, with 10 bases left in between. Germline V lookup: CDR1 SEHNR, CDR2 FQNEAQ (reference sequence). CDR3 sequence (DNA): TGTGCCAGCAGCTCCCGATCGGGTGGCTACACCTTC. It specifies CASSSRSGGYTF.

This sequence joins TRBV4-3 and TRBJ2-1; TRBD2 might be the D (5 bases). The germline V gene encodes CDR1 LGHNA and CDR2 YSLEER. V was cut by 3 bases and J by 9 bases, with 15 bases left in between. The CDR3 covers 14 residues. In nucleotides, the CDR3 is TGCGCCAGCAGCCAGGCGGGCGGAGGTGGTGAGCAGTTCTTC. Amino acids: CASSQAGGGGEQFF.

The chain joins TRBV28 to TRBJ2-1; 8 positions match TRBD2. CDR1 and CDR2 from the germline V gene are MDHEN and SYDVKM. The CDR3 has 18 residues. The V gene end was trimmed by 6 bases and the J gene end by 5 bases; junction bases not matched to a gene: 18. The CDR3 coding sequence is TGTGCCAGCAGGCCAACCGGGGGGGGAGCCGGGTCGGACAATGAGCAGTTCTTC. This gives the protein CASRPTGGGAGSDNEQFF.